This T cell receptor beta chain came from a study of T cells after yellow fever vaccination. Study-wide points: Abundant clonotypes from the bulk population could have been carried over as contaminants into FACS-sorted repertoires. Most clones from primary vaccination resurfaced after the booster (about 96% CD4, approximately 88% CD8).

This clonotype has a handful of counts. The antigen is undetermined. TCRdb processed the 5' RACE reads anew with MiXCR; each CDR3 protein has one entry. Among some 320,000 distinct CDR3 sequences, roughly 10% were seen once, and the ten largest hold about 3.5%. Germline lookup yields CDR1 MGHRA and CDR2 YSYEKL. The CDR3 is 15 amino acids. V was shortened by 2 bases and J by 11 bases, with 19 bases between the two germline ends. The clonotype comes from a man younger than 35 who received the YFV17D yellow fever vaccine. The chain uses TRBV4-1 and TRBJ1-5, with D unresolved. This specimen consisted of CD4+ T cells sorted from PBMCs, obtained 45 days after the yellow fever booster vaccination. The CDR3 region is CASSQSGETLRAQHF. Written as DNA, the CDR3 is TGCGCCAGCAGCCAATCGGGTGAAACCTTACGGGCCCAGCATTTT.